The rows below give T cell receptor beta chains drawn from one sample of a study of T cell responses to AZD1222 COVID-19 vaccine. The method was immunoSEQ multiplex PCR; TCRdb's version includes in-frame clones alone and lacks a portion of them. The sample yields approximately 80,000 clones, 85% to 90% seen once. Sample: peripheral blood, taken on day 0 of AZD1222 vaccination. These receptors originate from an adult in good health. Each CDR3 is given with its conserved first and last residue. The D gene is left open where the match is weak. Clone sizes are given selectively: once, few, many, or a class where the clone is expanded.

>TRBJ1-3|.|TRBV7-3|.
TGTGCCAGCAGCACAGGTGACGGAAACACCATATATTTT
CASSTGDGNTIYF
>TRBJ1-4|.|TRBV6-6|.
TGTGCCAGCAGTAATCGAGGGGAAGTGGCTGAAAAACTGTTTTTT
CASSNRGEVAEKLFF
>TRBJ2-5|TRBD2|TRBV18|few
TGTGCCAGCTCACCAGTGCGTCGAGCGGGGGAGGAGACCCAGTACTTC
CASSPVRRAGEETQYF
>TRBJ2-5|.|TRBV7-2|.
TGTGCCAGCAGCTTAACTGAGACCCAGTACTTC
CASSLTETQYF
>TRBJ1-2|.|TRBV6-5|.
TGTGCCAGCAAGGAGGGAGGGGTGGGCTATGGCTACACCTTC
CASKEGGVGYGYTF
>TRBJ2-2|TRBD1|TRBV19|.
TGTGCCAGTAGTGTCCCGGGACAGGGGGATACCGGGGAGCTGTTTTTT
CASSVPGQGDTGELFF
>TRBJ2-7|TRBD1|TRBV4-3|once
TGCGCCAGCAGCCAAGATATTGGACAGGGGAACTACGAGCAGTACTTC
CASSQDIGQGNYEQYF
>TRBJ1-6|.|TRBV28|.
TGTGCCAGCACAGCCTCAAATTCACCCCTCCACTTT
CASTASNSPLHF
>TRBJ2-1|TRBD1|TRBV6-4|.
TGTGCCAGCAGTAAACGCCCGACAGGGAGCTCCTACAATGAGCAGTTCTTC
CASSKRPTGSSYNEQFF
>TRBJ2-3|.|TRBV21-1|.
TGTGCCAGCAGCAGTAGCGGGGAAATCCCAGATACGCAGTATTTT
CASSSSGEIPDTQYF
>TRBJ1-3|.|TRBV9|.
TGTGCCAGCAGCACCCGGGGGACCGCTGGAAACACCATATATTTT
CASSTRGTAGNTIYF
>TRBJ1-2|.|TRBV4-1|.
TGCGCCAGCAGCCAACGAGACCAGGGCGTTAACTATGGCTACACCTTC
CASSQRDQGVNYGYTF
>TRBJ1-6|.|TRBV6-5|.
TGTGCCAGCAGTTACCAGCGGGCGGCACCCCTCCACTTT
CASSYQRAAPLHF
>TRBJ1-2|TRBD1|TRBV5-1|.
TGCGCCAGCAGCTTGGATGTGGGACAGGGTTATGGCTACACCTTC
CASSLDVGQGYGYTF
>TRBJ1-1|TRBD1|TRBV19|.
TGTGCCAGTAGGAAACAGGGGGCCAACACTGAAGCTTTCTTT
CASRKQGANTEAFF
>TRBJ1-1|.|TRBV19|.
TGTGCCAGTTGGGGGGACTTGAACACTGAAGCTTTCTTT
CASWGDLNTEAFF
>TRBJ2-1|.|TRBV12-3/TRBV12-4|.
TGTGCCAGCAGCATCCAGGACGAGCAGTTCTTC
CASSIQDEQFF
>TRBJ2-5|.|TRBV19|.
TGTGCCAGTAGTATGTTCTGGGGCTCGGAGACCCAGTACTTC
CASSMFWGSETQYF
>TRBJ1-4|TRBD1|TRBV3-1/TRBV3-2|.
TGTGCCAGCAGCCAGGGACAGGGAGGTGAAAAACTGTTTTTT
CASSQGQGGEKLFF
>TRBJ1-1|.|TRBV20-1|.
TGCAGTGCTAGTGGCGGCGGGGACACTGAAGCTTTCTTT
CSASGGGDTEAFF
>TRBJ2-3|TRBD2|TRBV6-1|.
TGTGCCAGCAGTGTAATTAGCGGGGGGATCACAGATACGCAGTATTTT
CASSVISGGITDTQYF
>TRBJ1-2|.|TRBV6-5|.
TGTGCCAGCAGACCGGACAGTAACTATGGCTACACCTTC
CASRPDSNYGYTF
>TRBJ2-5|.|TRBV11-3|.
TGTGCCAGCAGCTTATTAAGGGGCCGAGAAGAGACCCAGTACTTC
CASSLLRGREETQYF
>TRBJ2-5|.|TRBV11-2|.
TGTGCCAGCAGCCAGCCGGGACCTCTCAAAGAGACCCAGTACTTC
CASSQPGPLKETQYF
>TRBJ2-7|.|TRBV5-1|few
TGCGCCAGCAGCTTGGTCAGCTACGAGCAGTACTTC
CASSLVSYEQYF
>TRBJ1-5|.|TRBV12-3/TRBV12-4|.
TGTGCCAGCAGTTTATCGGGTCAGCCCCAGCATTTT
CASSLSGQPQHF
>TRBJ2-7|TRBD1|TRBV6-4|.
TGTGCCAGCGGGGACCGGGACAGGGGCCACGAGCAGTACTTC
CASGDRDRGHEQYF
>TRBJ2-6|.|TRBV10-3|few
TGTGCCATCAGTGAGTCGTGGGGGTTCACTGGGGCCAACGTCCTGACTTTC
CAISESWGFTGANVLTF
>TRBJ2-2|.|TRBV7-3|.
TGTGCCAGCAGCCCCCCCGCCGGGGAGCTGTTTTTT
CASSPPAGELFF
>TRBJ2-7|TRBD2|TRBV27|.
TGTGCCAGCTCTAGCGGCTTCTCCTACGAGCAGTACTTC
CASSSGFSYEQYF
>TRBJ1-4|.|TRBV9|.
TGTGCCAGCAGCGCGGGAGGCGGTAATGAAAAACTGTTTTTT
CASSAGGGNEKLFF
>TRBJ1-1|.|TRBV6-1|.
TGTGCCAGCAGTGAAGATTTTGGAGGGGTGACTGAAGCTTTCTTT
CASSEDFGGVTEAFF
>TRBJ1-1|.|TRBV5-1|.
TGCGCCAGCAGCCACAGGGACGACACTGAAGCTTTCTTT
CASSHRDDTEAFF
>TRBJ2-2|.|TRBV30|once
TGTGCCTGGAGTACTAAGACACGTAACACCGGGGAGCTGTTTTTT
CAWSTKTRNTGELFF
>TRBJ1-2|.|TRBV14|.
TGTGCCAGCAGCCAAATGACAGACTTCTATGGCTACACCTTC
CASSQMTDFYGYTF
>TRBJ1-2|.|TRBV7-9|.
TGTGCCAGCAGCTTGGGGGACTATGGCTACACCTTC
CASSLGDYGYTF
>TRBJ1-2|.|TRBV7-2|.
TGTGCCAGCAGCTTAAACTATCCGGGGTTCGGTGGCTACACCTTC
CASSLNYPGFGGYTF
>TRBJ1-2|.|TRBV7-2|.
TGTGCCAGCAGCTTAGGGCATCTTGAAGGCTACACCTTC
CASSLGHLEGYTF
>TRBJ1-1|TRBD1|TRBV19|.
TGTGCCAGTACCGTCGGACAGGGGAACACTGAAGCTTTCTTT
CASTVGQGNTEAFF
>TRBJ2-3|.|TRBV4-1|.
TGCGCCAGCAGGGCGCTTGGTGGGTTTGCAGATACGCAGTATTTT
CASRALGGFADTQYF
>TRBJ2-6|.|TRBV6-4|many
TGTGCCAGCAGTGACGCGACAGCCTCTGGGGCCAACGTCCTGACTTTC
CASSDATASGANVLTF
>TRBJ1-2|.|TRBV9|.
TGTGCCAGCAGCGTGGACCGGACAGAGTTCTATGGCTACACCTTC
CASSVDRTEFYGYTF
>TRBJ1-5|TRBD1|TRBV4-1|.
TGCGCCAGCAGCAAAAACAGGGGTGTAAATCAGCCCCAGCATTTT
CASSKNRGVNQPQHF
>TRBJ1-6|TRBD1|TRBV10-3|few
TGTGCCATCGCGGGACAGGGGAATAATTCACCCCTCCACTTT
CAIAGQGNNSPLHF
>TRBJ1-5|TRBD1|TRBV2|many
TGTGCCAGCAGTCCCGGGACAGGGGGCGCGGGCAATCAGCCCCAGCATTTT
CASSPGTGGAGNQPQHF
>TRBJ1-4|.|TRBV2|once
TGTGCCAGCAGTCCGATCGGCACTAATGAAAAACTGTTTTTT
CASSPIGTNEKLFF
>TRBJ1-2|TRBD1|TRBV10-3|.
TGTGCCATTTACCGGACAGGAAAGAACTATGGCTACACCTTC
CAIYRTGKNYGYTF
>TRBJ1-2|TRBD1|TRBV5-6|.
TGTGCCAGCAGCTATTCTCCGGGACAGATTATTTATGGCTACACCTTC
CASSYSPGQIIYGYTF
>TRBJ1-1|.|TRBV7-3|.
TGTGCCAGCAGTTATACAGGCCTCACTGAAGCTTTCTTT
CASSYTGLTEAFF
>TRBJ2-1|TRBD2|TRBV6-4|.
TGTGCCAGCAGTGACTCGGCTAGCGGGGGGGGTTTCAATGAGCAGTTCTTC
CASSDSASGGGFNEQFF
>TRBJ1-1|.|TRBV6-5|.
TGTGCCAGCAGCCAGTTCGTTAGGGGCACTGAAGCTTTCTTT
CASSQFVRGTEAFF
>TRBJ2-2|.|TRBV7-6|.
TGTGCCAGCAGCTTGGGACTTGTGAACACCGGGGAGCTGTTTTTT
CASSLGLVNTGELFF
>TRBJ1-2|TRBD1|TRBV11-2|.
TGTGCCAGCAGCGCAGCTAGGGGGCTCGCGGGCTACACCTTC
CASSAARGLAGYTF